This T cell receptor beta chain was found in a study of T cells in Graves' hyperthyroidism and ophthalmopathy. Researchers amplified the TCR beta CDR3 regions from RNA transcripts. An initial round of RT-PCR targeting the TCR CDR3 relied on the HTBI primer set. TCRdb re-called the multiplex PCR reads through MiXCR, storing one row per CDR3 protein. The table has 400,000 to 600,000 distinct CDR3 sequences, 20% seen once. Trimming left V 6 bases short and J 2 bases short, with 11 bases between. Germline CDR1 MDHEN, CDR2 SYDVKM. The CDR3 loop spans 13 amino acids. Based on clinical symptoms, serum thyroxine and TRAb, thyroid ultrasound and orbital computed tomography, diagnoses were reached. A remark on this clonotype: Its specificity is unknown.

Study-wide findings and caveats: Researchers found most expanded thyroid clonotypes above 0.001 in blood as well.

This receptor was obtained from a man in his late teens or twenties with Graves' hyperthyroidism. The sample comprised blood. This chain connects TRBV28 to TRBJ2-7, with TRBD2 as a possible D gene (6 bases). The CDR3 nucleotides are TGTGCCAGCAGCCGGGAGATCCCCTACGAGCAGTACTTC. Its protein is CASSREIPYEQYF.